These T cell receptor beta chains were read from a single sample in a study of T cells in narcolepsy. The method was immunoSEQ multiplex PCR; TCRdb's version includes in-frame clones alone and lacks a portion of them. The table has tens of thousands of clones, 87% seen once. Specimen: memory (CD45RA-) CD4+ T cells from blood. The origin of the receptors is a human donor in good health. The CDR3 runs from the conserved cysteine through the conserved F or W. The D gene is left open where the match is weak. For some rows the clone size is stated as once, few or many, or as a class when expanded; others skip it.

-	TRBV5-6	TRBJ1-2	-	TGTGCCAGCAGCTTACGGAGCCAAGCGGGTAACTATGGCTACACCTTC	CASSLRSQAGNYGYTF
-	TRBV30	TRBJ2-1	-	TGTGCCTGGAGAGCATCTCCGGCGGACAATGAGCAGTTCTTC	CAWRASPADNEQFF
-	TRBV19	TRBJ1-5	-	TGTGCCAGTAGTATTCGGCAGGGGAAGAATCAGCCCCAGCATTTT	CASSIRQGKNQPQHF
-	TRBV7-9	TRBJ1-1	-	TGTGCCAGCAGCTTAGGGGTAATGGACACTGAAGCTTTCTTT	CASSLGVMDTEAFF
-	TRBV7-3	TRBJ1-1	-	TGTGCCAGCAGCCGTATGGGGGGACAGAACACTGAAGCTTTCTTT	CASSRMGGQNTEAFF
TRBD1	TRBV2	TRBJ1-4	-	TGTGCCAGCAGTGGCGTCCCGGGACAGGGGGCGGGAGAAAAACTGTTTTTT	CASSGVPGQGAGEKLFF
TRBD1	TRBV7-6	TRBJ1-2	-	TGTGCCAGCAGCAGAGCCGGGACAGGGGACTGGGGCTACACCTTC	CASSRAGTGDWGYTF
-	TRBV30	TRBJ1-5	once	TGTGCCTGGAGTGCTCCGATGAGCAATCAGCCCCAGCATTTT	CAWSAPMSNQPQHF
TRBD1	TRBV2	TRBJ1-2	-	TGTGCCAGCAGTAGTATGGGACAGGGCAACTATGGCTACACCTTC	CASSSMGQGNYGYTF
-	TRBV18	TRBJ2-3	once	TGTGCCAGCTCACCGACGGCTAGCACAGATACGCAGTATTTT	CASSPTASTDTQYF
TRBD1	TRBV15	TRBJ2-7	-	TGTGCCACCAGCACCCGACAGGGCCACGAGCAGTACTTC	CATSTRQGHEQYF
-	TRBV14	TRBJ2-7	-	TGTGCCAGCAGCCAAATGGAAATCTACGAGCAGTACTTC	CASSQMEIYEQYF
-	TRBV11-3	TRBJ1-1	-	TGTGCCAGCAGCTCCCACGACACTGAAGCTTTCTTT	CASSSHDTEAFF
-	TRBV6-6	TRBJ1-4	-	TGTGCCAGCAGGGCCCAGGCGTTTAATGAAAAACTGTTTTTT	CASRAQAFNEKLFF
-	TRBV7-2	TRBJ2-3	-	TGTGCCAGCAGCCGCGGGACTGCAGATACGCAGTATTTT	CASSRGTADTQYF
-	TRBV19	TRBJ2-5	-	TGTGCCAGTACCCCGACAGGGAGGCAAGAGACCCAGTACTTC	CASTPTGRQETQYF
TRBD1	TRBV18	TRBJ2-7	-	TGTGCCAGCTCTCCGTCGACAGGGATCAACTACGAGCAGTACTTC	CASSPSTGINYEQYF
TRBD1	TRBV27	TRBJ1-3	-	TGTGCCAGCAGCCCGGACAGGACTGGAAACACCATATATTTT	CASSPDRTGNTIYF
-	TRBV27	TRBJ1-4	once	TGTGCCAGCAGAGCGGGCGGGGAAAAACTGTTTTTT	CASRAGGEKLFF
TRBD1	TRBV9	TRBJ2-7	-	TGTGCCAGCAGCGTACGGCAGGGGGCCAACGAGCAGTACTTC	CASSVRQGANEQYF
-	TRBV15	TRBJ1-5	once	TGTGCCACCAGCCAAGGCATCGGAGTCCAGCATTTT	CATSQGIGVQHF
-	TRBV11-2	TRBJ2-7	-	TGTGCCAGCAGCTTAGCGGGAAACAACGAGCAGTACTTC	CASSLAGNNEQYF
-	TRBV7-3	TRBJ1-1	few	TGTGCCAGCAGCTTGACAGGTGTCACTGAAGCTTTCTTT	CASSLTGVTEAFF
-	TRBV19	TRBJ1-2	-	TGTGCCAGTAGTATCCAGGGTACGGGAGGCTACACCTTC	CASSIQGTGGYTF
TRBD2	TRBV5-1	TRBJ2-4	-	TGCGCCAGCAGCTTCAGTCTAGCGGGAGCGAACATTCAGTACTTC	CASSFSLAGANIQYF
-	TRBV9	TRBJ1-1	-	TGTGCCAGCAGCCCGCTGGTGAACACTGAAGCTTTCTTT	CASSPLVNTEAFF
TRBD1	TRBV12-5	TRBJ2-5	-	TGTGCTAGTGGCCCAACAGGGGGTCGGGAGACCCAGTACTTC	CASGPTGGRETQYF
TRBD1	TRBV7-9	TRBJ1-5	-	TGTGCCAGCAGCTCTTGGACAGGGTCAGGCAATCAGCCCCAGCATTTT	CASSSWTGSGNQPQHF
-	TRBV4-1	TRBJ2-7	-	TGCGCCAGCAGCCAATCGAAGGGGGTAACAGGCTACGAGCAGTACTTC	CASSQSKGVTGYEQYF
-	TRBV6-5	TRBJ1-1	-	TGTGCCAGCCGAAGGACGGGCACTGAAGCTTTCTTT	CASRRTGTEAFF
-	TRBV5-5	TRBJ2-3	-	TGTGCCAGCAGCTGGCTTTCACGGACGGTCGCTAGCACAGATACGCAGTATTTT	CASSWLSRTVASTDTQYF
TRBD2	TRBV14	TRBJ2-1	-	TGTGCCAGCAGCCAGACCCGGACTAGCGGAGGCGAGCAGTTCTTC	CASSQTRTSGGEQFF
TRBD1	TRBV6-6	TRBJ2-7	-	TGTGCCACCTGCCGAGACAGGGAAAGAGAGCAGTACTTC	CATCRDREREQYF
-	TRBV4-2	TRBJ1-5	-	TGTGCCAGCAGCGACCGACGCCGGGACCAGCCCCAGCATTTT	CASSDRRRDQPQHF
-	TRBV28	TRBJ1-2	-	TGTGCCAGCAGCCCAGGGTATGGCTACACCTTC	CASSPGYGYTF
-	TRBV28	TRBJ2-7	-	TGTGCCAGCAGTTTAACGGGGCGCGGGCAGGGGAACGAGCAGTACTTC	CASSLTGRGQGNEQYF
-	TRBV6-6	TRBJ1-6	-	TGTGCCAGCAGACCCGGGACCGTCAATTCACCCCTCCACTTT	CASRPGTVNSPLHF
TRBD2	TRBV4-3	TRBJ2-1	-	TGCGCCAGCAGCCAAGCTATGGCGGGAGGGTACAATGAGCAGTTCTTC	CASSQAMAGGYNEQFF
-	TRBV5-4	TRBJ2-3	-	TGTGCCAGCAGCTCCCCGGGGGCCTATCGCACAGATACGCAGTATTTT	CASSSPGAYRTDTQYF
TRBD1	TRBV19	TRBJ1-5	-	TGTGCCAGTAGTACCCTGACAGACAGGGGCAATCAGCCCCAGCATTTT	CASSTLTDRGNQPQHF